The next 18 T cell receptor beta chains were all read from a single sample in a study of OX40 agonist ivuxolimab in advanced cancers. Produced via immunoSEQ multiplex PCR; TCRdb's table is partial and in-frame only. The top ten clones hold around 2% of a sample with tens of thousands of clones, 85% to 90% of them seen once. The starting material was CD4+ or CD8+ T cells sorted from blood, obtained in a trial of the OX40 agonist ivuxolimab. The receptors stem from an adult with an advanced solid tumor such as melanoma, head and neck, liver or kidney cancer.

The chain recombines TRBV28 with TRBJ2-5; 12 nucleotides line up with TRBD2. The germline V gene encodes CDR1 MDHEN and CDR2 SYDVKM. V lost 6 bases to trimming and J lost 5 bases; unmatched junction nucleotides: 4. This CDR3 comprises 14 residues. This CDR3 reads CASRETSGSETQYF. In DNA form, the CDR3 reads TGTGCCAGCAGGGAGACTAGCGGGAGTGAGACCCAGTACTTC. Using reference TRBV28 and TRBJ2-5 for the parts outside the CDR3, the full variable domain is DVKVTQSSRYLVKRTGEKVFLECVQDMDHENMFWYRQDPGLGLRLIYFSYDVKMKEKGDIPEGYSVSREKKERFSLILESASTNQTSMYLCASRETSGSETQYFGPGTRLLVL.

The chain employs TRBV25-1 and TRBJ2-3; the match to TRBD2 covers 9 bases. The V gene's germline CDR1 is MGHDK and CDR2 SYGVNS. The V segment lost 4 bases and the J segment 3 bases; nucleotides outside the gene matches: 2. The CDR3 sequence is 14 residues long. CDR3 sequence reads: CASSGAGGTDTQYF. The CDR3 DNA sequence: TGTGCCAGCAGTGGGGCGGGAGGGACAGATACGCAGTATTTT.

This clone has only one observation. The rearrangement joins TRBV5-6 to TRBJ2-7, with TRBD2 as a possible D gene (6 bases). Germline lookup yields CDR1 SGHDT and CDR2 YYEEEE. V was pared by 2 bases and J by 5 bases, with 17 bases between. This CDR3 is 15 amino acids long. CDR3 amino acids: CASSFLGRESHEQYF. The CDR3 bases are TGTGCCAGCAGCTTTCTCGGCCGGGAGTCCCACGAGCAGTACTTC.

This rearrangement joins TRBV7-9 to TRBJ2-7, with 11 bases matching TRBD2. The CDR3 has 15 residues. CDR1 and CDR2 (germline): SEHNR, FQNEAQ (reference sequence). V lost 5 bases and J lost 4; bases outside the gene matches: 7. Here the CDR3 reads CASSPPSGRRYEQYF. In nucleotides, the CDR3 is TGTGCCAGCAGCCCTCCTAGCGGGAGGCGATACGAGCAGTACTTC.

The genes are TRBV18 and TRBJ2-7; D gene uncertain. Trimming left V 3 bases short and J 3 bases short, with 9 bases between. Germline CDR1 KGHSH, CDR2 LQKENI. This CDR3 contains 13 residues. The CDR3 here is CASSPPQFYEQYF. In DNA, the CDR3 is TGTGCCAGCTCACCGCCCCAGTTCTACGAGCAGTACTTC.

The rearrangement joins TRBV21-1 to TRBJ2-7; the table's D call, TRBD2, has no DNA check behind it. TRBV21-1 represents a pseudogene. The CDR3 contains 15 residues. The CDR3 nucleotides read TGTGCCAGCAGCAATCTGAGAGTTCCCAACTACGAGCAGTACTTC. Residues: CASSNLRVPNYEQYF.

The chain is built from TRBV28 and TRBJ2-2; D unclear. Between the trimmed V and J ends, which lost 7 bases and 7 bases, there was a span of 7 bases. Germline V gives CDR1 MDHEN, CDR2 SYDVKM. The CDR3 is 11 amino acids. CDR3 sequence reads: CASNKIGELFF. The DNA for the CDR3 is TGTGCCAGCAACAAGATCGGGGAGCTGTTTTTT.

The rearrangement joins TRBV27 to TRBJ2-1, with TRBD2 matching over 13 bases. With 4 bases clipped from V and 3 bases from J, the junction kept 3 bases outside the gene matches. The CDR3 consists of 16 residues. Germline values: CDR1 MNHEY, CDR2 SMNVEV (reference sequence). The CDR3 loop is CASSSLAGGDYNEQFF. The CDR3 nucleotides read TGTGCCAGCAGTTCACTAGCGGGAGGGGACTACAATGAGCAGTTCTTC.

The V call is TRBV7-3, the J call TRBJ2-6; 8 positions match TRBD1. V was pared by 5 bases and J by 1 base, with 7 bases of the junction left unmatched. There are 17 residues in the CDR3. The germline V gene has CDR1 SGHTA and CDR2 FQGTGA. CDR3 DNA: TGTGCCAGCAGCAAGGACAGGGTCCAGTCTGGGGCCAACGTCCTGACTTTC. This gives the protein CASSKDRVQSGANVLTF.

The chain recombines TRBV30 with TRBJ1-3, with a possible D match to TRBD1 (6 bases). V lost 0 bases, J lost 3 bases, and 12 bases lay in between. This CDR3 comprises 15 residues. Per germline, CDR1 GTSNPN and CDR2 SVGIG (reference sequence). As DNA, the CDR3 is TGTGCCTGGAGTGTATGGCAGGGGCTTGGAAACACCATATATTTT. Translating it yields CAWSVWQGLGNTIYF.

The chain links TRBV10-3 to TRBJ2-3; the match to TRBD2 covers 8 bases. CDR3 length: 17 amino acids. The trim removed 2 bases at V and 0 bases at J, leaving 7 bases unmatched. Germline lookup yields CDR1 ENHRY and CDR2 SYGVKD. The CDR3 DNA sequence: TGTGCCATCAGTGAGAAAGCGGGACTAGGGAGCACAGATACGCAGTATTTT. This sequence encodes CAISEKAGLGSTDTQYF.

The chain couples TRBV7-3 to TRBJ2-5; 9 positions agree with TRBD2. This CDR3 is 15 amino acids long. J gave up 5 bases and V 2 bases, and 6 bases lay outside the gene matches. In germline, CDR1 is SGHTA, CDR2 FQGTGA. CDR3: CASSLGGTSWETQYF. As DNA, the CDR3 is TGTGCCAGCAGCTTAGGAGGGACTAGCTGGGAGACCCAGTACTTC.

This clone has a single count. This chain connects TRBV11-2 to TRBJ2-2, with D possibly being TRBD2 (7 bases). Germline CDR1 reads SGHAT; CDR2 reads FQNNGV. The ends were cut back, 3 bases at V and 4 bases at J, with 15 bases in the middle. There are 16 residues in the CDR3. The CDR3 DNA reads TGTGCCAGCAGCTTTCCTAGCGGAGGGGGCACCGGGGAGCTGTTTTTT. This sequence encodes CASSFPSGGGTGELFF.

The CDR3 DNA reads as TGTGCCAGTACCAGGGAGAGGAATGAGCAGTTCTTC. Amino acids: CASTRERNEQFF. The chain employs TRBV6-1 and TRBJ2-1; D is perhaps TRBD1 or TRBD2 (5 bases each). The CDR3 is made up of 12 amino acids. Germline CDR1 is MNHNS and CDR2 is SASEGT. V shed 9 bases and J shed 7 bases, with 13 bases lying between them.

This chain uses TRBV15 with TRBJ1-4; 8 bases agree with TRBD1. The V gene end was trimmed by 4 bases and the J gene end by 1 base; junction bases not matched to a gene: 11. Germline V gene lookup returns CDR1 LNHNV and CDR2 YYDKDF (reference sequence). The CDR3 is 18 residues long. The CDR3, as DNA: TGTGCCACCAGCAACACGGCAGGGGGCGCGGGAACTAATGAAAAACTGTTTTTT. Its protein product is CATSNTAGGAGTNEKLFF.

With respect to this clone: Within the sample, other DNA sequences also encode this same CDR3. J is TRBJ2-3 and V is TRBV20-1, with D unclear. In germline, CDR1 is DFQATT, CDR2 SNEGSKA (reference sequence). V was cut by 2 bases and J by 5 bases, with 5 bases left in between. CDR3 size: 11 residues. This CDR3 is CSARLGDTQYF. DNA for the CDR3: TGCAGTGCTAGATTGGGAGATACGCAGTATTTT.

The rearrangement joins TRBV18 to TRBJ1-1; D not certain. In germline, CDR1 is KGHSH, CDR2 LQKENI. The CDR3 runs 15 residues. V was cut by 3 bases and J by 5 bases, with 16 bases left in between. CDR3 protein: CASSPTTDPGTEAFF. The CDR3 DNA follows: TGTGCCAGCTCACCTACTACAGACCCGGGTACTGAAGCTTTCTTT. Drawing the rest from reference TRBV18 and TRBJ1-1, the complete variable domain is NAGVMQNPRHLVRRRGQEARLRCSPMKGHSHVYWYRQLPEEGLKFMVYLQKENIIDESGMPKERFSAEFPKEGPSILRIQQVVRGDSAAYFCASSPTTDPGTEAFFGQGTRLTVV.

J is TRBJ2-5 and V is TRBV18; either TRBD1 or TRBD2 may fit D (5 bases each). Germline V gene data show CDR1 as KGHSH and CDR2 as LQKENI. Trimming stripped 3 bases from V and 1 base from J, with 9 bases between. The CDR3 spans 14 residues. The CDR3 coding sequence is TGTGCCAGCTCACCGGGACCGATCCAAGAGACCCAGTACTTC. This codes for CASSPGPIQETQYF.